These 13 T cell receptor beta chains were all obtained from the same sample, sequenced in a study of human T cells and chemical hapten exposure. TCRdb itself ran the RACE reads through MiXCR, one entry per CDR3 protein. This sample carries about 84,000 distinct CDR3 sequences, about 10% of them seen once, and the ten largest clones take around 5%. Time point defined: patch test 2, 6 weeks after DPC sensitization. The treatment is: therapeutic diphenylcyclopropenone sensitization with weekly scalp DPC. Sequencing used whole blood, obtained in connection with sensitization to the hapten diphenylcyclopropenone (DPC). All receptors derive from a woman aged 45-60 years with alopecia areata. Some clones in this sample may be carry-over from other donors' samples.

There are a few counts of this clonotype. This CDR3 fails to terminate in the conserved phenylalanine or tryptophan, so it likely reflects a read error. Because the CDR3's place on the DNA is in doubt, the DNA is left out and the CDR3 is given as listed by TCRdb. The chain employs TRBV27 and TRBJ1-6; the table assigns TRBD1, which was not confirmed against the DNA. From germline, CDR1 is MNHEY and CDR2 SMNVEV (reference sequence). The CDR3 numbers 12 amino acids, ends counted. CDR3 sequence reads: CASSLTGVPRTE.

This clonotype appeared many times. The genes are TRBV29-1 and TRBJ1-1; D remains ambiguous. The CDR3 consists of 12 residues. V was pared by 7 bases and J by 1 base, with 10 bases between. Germline CDR1 SQVTM, CDR2 ANQGSEA. The CDR3 sequence is CSAGRQNTEAFF. CDR3 nucleotides: TGCAGCGCCGGACGGCAGAACACTGAAGCTTTCTTT.

This clonotype was observed at least ten times. The chain combines TRBV5-6 with TRBJ2-7; 12 nucleotides agree with TRBD1. Germline assignment: CDR1 SGHDT and CDR2 YYEEEE. Losses at the gene ends were 2 bases for V and 0 bases for J; bases not matched to a gene: 9. The CDR3 is made up of 18 amino acids. The CDR3 DNA reads TGTGCCAGCAGCTTTAATCGGGACAGGGGGCTTTCCTCCTACGAGCAGTACTTC. As protein: CASSFNRDRGLSSYEQYF.

This clonotype was detected a few times. The chain joins TRBV18 to TRBJ1-5; D may be TRBD1 (6 bases). The CDR3 is made up of 14 amino acids. V was clipped by 6 bases and J by 7 bases, with 16 bases between them. The germline gives CDR1 KGHSH, CDR2 LQKENI. The CDR3 spells CASSPDRRTQPQHF. The CDR3 bases are TGTGCCAGCTCTCCTGACAGGCGAACCCAGCCCCAGCATTTT.

In its sample, this clonotype is medium-sized. The chain carries TRBV6-1 and TRBJ2-1; no firm D call. Germline V gene data show CDR1 as MNHNS and CDR2 as SASEGT. The V end lost 7 bases, the J end lost 8 bases, and 18 bases lay between the germline ends. The CDR3 is 14 amino acids. CDR3 bases: TGTGCCAGCAAGGGTGGGCACAGCAACGATGAGCAGTTCTTC. It encodes CASKGGHSNDEQFF.

The chain recombines TRBV7-6 with TRBJ1-6; D gene uncertain. V was trimmed by 5 bases and J by 7 bases, leaving 9 bases between them. CDR1 and CDR2 from the germline V gene are SGHVS and FNYEAQ. The CDR3 loop spans 13 amino acids. CDR3 sequence: CASSTNINSPLHF. DNA of the CDR3: TGTGCCAGCAGCACCAACATAAATTCACCCCTCCACTTT.

The chain carries TRBV7-9 and TRBJ1-2; D is undetermined. V was cut by 0 bases and J by 6 bases, with 8 bases left in between. Germline CDR1 SEHNR, CDR2 FQNEAQ (reference sequence). The CDR3 length is 13 residues. CDR3 DNA: TGTGCCAGCAGCTTAGCAGGGTACCATGGCTACACCTTC. It yields the protein CASSLAGYHGYTF.

This clonotype was counted between two and nine times. CDR3 residues: CASSLNTQGSPLHF. The CDR3 nucleotides are TGTGCCAGCAGTTTAAACACACAGGGGTCACCCCTCCACTTT. This rearrangement joins TRBV27 to TRBJ1-6; 7 bases agree with TRBD1. This CDR3 has 14 amino acids. In germline, CDR1 is MNHEY, CDR2 SMNVEV (reference sequence). Trimming took 2 bases from V and 10 from J; bases not matched to a gene: 5.

This chain connects TRBV25-1 to TRBJ1-4; 8 positions agree with TRBD1. The V gene end was trimmed by 3 bases and the J gene end by 8 bases; junction bases not matched to a gene: 5. Germline lookup yields CDR1 MGHDK and CDR2 SYGVNS. This CDR3 contains 14 residues. CDR3 DNA: TGTGCCAGCAGTGACAGGGGGCGAGGCGAAAAACTGTTTTTT. Translating it yields CASSDRGRGEKLFF.

This clonotype was counted ten times or more. J is TRBJ2-2 and V is TRBV7-2; TRBD2 agrees at 9 bases. Per the germline V gene, CDR1 is SGHTA and CDR2 is FQGNSA. With V trimmed by 5 bases and J by 5 bases, 12 bases remained unmatched. This CDR3 region has 17 residues. The DNA for the CDR3 is TGTGCCAGCAGCCAAAAAATAGCGGGAGTGGGTACCGGGGAGCTGTTTTTT. Its translation: CASSQKIAGVGTGELFF.

With regard to this clonotype: A much larger clone is a single base away; this may be a read error. The V gene is TRBV29-1, the J gene TRBJ2-3; D is unclear. The CDR3 spans 11 residues. Trimming left V 2 bases short and J 2 bases short, with 2 bases between. Germline CDR1 and CDR2: SQVTM and ANQGSEA. The CDR3 loop reads CSVEHTDTQYF. The CDR3 DNA reads as TGCAGCGTTGAACACACAGATACGCAGTATTTT.

This clonotype was observed at least ten times. J is TRBJ1-6 and V is TRBV20-1, with D tentatively TRBD1 (6 bases). V dropped 4 bases and J dropped 6 bases, with 13 bases sitting between them. Per the germline V gene, CDR1 is DFQATT and CDR2 is SNEGSKA (reference sequence). CDR3 size: 14 residues. CDR3 coding DNA: TGCAGTGCTACAGACAGGTCCGCTAATTCACCCCTCCACTTT. It encodes CSATDRSANSPLHF.

In its sample, this clonotype was seen many times. This chain joins TRBV7-8 and TRBJ2-2; TRBD2 matches at 8 bases. The V segment lost 8 bases and the J segment 5 bases; nucleotides outside the gene matches: 10. The germline CDR1 and CDR2 sequences are SGHVS and FQNEAQ. This CDR3 contains 15 residues. The CDR3 coding sequence is TGTGCCAGCCGAGGGCTAGCGGGCCCAACCGGGGAGCTGTTTTTT. Translating it yields CASRGLAGPTGELFF.